The 2 T cell receptor beta chains reported below all come from one sample, sequenced in a study of blood T cell repertoires in COVID-19. Only in-frame clones appear in the TCRdb table, and some are missing; sequencing was by immunoSEQ multiplex PCR. The profile shows 200,000 to 300,000 clones, more than 85% of them singletons. Material for sequencing was peripheral blood. These receptor sequences come from a person under 30 with COVID-19, enrolled during active disease.

This clone was counted once. The genes are TRBV5-6 and TRBJ2-3; D is ambiguous. The germline V gene has CDR1 SGHDT and CDR2 YYEEEE. CDR3 length equals 15 residues. Trimming removed 3 bases at V and 0 bases at J, with 11 bases between. In nucleotides, the CDR3 is TGTGCCAGCAGCTCCCCTCTGTCTAGCACAGATACGCAGTATTTT. This gives the protein CASSSPLSSTDTQYF.

The V gene is TRBV5-6, the J gene TRBJ2-5; 14 nucleotides align to TRBD2. V trimming: 0 bases; J trimming: 5 bases; junction bases outside the gene matches: 3. Germline lookup yields CDR1 SGHDT and CDR2 YYEEEE. The CDR3 spans 16 residues. The CDR3 bases are TGTGCCAGCAGCTTGGGACTAGCGGGAGGGGTGGAGACCCAGTACTTC. This translates into CASSLGLAGGVETQYF.